One and the same sample provided the 8 T cell receptor beta chains below, sequenced in a study of STAT3 mutations in large granular lymphocyte leukemia. General study points: In T-cell large granular lymphocyte leukemia, about half of patients showed multiple immunodominant subclonotypes.

These receptors' antigens are unknown. Using immunoSEQ multiplex PCR, the repertoire was profiled, and TCRdb retains in-frame clones only, with some absent. The table lists some 31,000 clones, around 86% of them singletons. Sequencing used peripheral blood mononuclear cells. Receptors were obtained from a man aged 60 to 75 with T-cell large granular lymphocyte leukemia. Some clones in this sample may be carry-over from other donors' samples.

This clone has a handful of counts. The rearrangement links TRBV28 to TRBJ2-7, with 8 positions matching TRBD1. Germline V gene lookup returns CDR1 MDHEN and CDR2 SYDVKM. CDR3 length equals 13 residues. J gave up 5 bases and V 6 bases, and 6 bases lay outside the gene matches. CDR3 residues: CASSRTGRDEQYF. CDR3 DNA: TGTGCCAGCAGCAGGACAGGGCGGGACGAGCAGTACTTC.

The rearrangement links TRBV6-5 to TRBJ2-7; 7 bases agree with TRBD1. The CDR3 contains 15 residues. CDR1 MNHEY and CDR2 SVGAGI come from the germline V gene. The J segment lost 2 bases and the V segment lost 6 bases, leaving 10 bases of the junction unmatched. CDR3 residues: CASRAPGQLTYEQYF. DNA of the CDR3: TGTGCCAGCAGGGCCCCGGGACAGCTAACCTACGAGCAGTACTTC.

The V and J genes are TRBV29-1 and TRBJ2-7; D might be TRBD1 (6 bases). Trimming took 7 bases from V and 4 from J, leaving 11 bases between them. This CDR3 has 11 amino acids. Per the germline V gene, CDR1 is SQVTM and CDR2 is ANQGSEA. CDR3 residues: CSAGTQYEQYF. CDR3 bases: TGCAGCGCCGGGACACAATACGAGCAGTACTTC.

The chain has TRBV18 and TRBJ2-1; TRBD2 matches at 9 bases. After removal of 5 bases from V and 12 bases from J, the junction contained 14 bases not matched to a gene. The CDR3 runs 15 residues. Per the germline V gene, CDR1 is KGHSH and CDR2 is LQKENI. The CDR3 DNA follows: TGTGCCAGCTCAGTTAGCGGGGGAAACCTCGCAGGGCAGTTCTTC. Its protein product is CASSVSGGNLAGQFF.

The V gene is TRBV7-9, the J gene TRBJ2-7; possible D gene TRBD2, 5 bases. Deletions cut 5 bases from V and 5 bases from J, with 7 bases between. The germline V gene has CDR1 SEHNR and CDR2 FQNEAQ (reference sequence). CDR3 length: 11 residues. The CDR3 spells CASSKLDEQYF. The CDR3 coding sequence is TGTGCCAGCAGCAAACTAGACGAGCAGTACTTC.

The chain recombines TRBV6-6 with TRBJ1-5; D is ambiguous. CDR3 size: 11 residues. Germline CDR1 MNHNY, CDR2 SVGAGI (reference sequence). V lost 5 bases to trimming and J lost 4 bases, with 3 bases between them. CDR3 bases: TGTGCCAGCAGTAAAAATCAGCCCCAGCATTTT. Translated: CASSKNQPQHF.

The chain joins TRBV7-3 to TRBJ2-3; no clear D gene. V lost 0 bases and J 4 bases, leaving 5 bases between the germline ends. Germline V gives CDR1 SGHTA, CDR2 FQGTGA. The CDR3 spans 13 residues. CDR3 protein: CASSLTFADTQYF. CDR3 nucleotides: TGTGCCAGCAGCTTAACGTTCGCAGATACGCAGTATTTT.

The chain employs TRBV28 and TRBJ2-7; unclear D gene. The CDR3 totals 11 residues. Germline V CDR1 and CDR2: MDHEN, SYDVKM. V lost 7 bases and J 0 bases, leaving 4 bases between the germline ends. The CDR3 DNA sequence: TGTGCCAGCAAGTCCTCCTACGAGCAGTACTTC. This codes for CASKSSYEQYF.